This T cell receptor beta chain was identified during a study of read filtering for tumor transcriptome and immune sequencing. Study results and limitations: About 81.9% of IR-seq clonotypes had one read, totaling around 3.3% of reads; RNA-seq: roughly 76% and 46%. Even smaller IR-seq throughput identified most shared clonotypes.

Trimming took 1 base from V and 3 from J, leaving 13 bases between them. The V gene's germline CDR1 is LGHNA and CDR2 YSLEER. The CDR3 loop spans 15 amino acids. This clonotype was picked up many times. Antigen specificity is unknown. The library was built from roughly 400 ng RNA with molecular barcoded adaptors for alpha/delta and beta/gamma chains. TCRdb analysed the reads with MiXCR anew, one entry per CDR3 protein. The top ten clones hold about 42% of a sample with about 63,000 distinct CDR3 sequences, about 14% of them seen once. The rearrangement joins TRBV4-3 to TRBJ2-7; possibly TRBD1 or TRBD2 for D (5 bases each). The TCR was taken from a donor at least 40 years old with multiple myeloma. Sequenced sample: a population of CD138-negative cells sorted from bone marrow. The CDR3 nucleotides read TGCGCCAGCAGCCAAGCAAATCTGGGGGTCTACGAGCAGTACTTC. It codes for CASSQANLGVYEQYF.